These 12 T cell receptor beta chains came from one sample sequenced in a study of control samples from healthy donors and cancer patients. Clones were sequenced by immunoSEQ multiplex PCR, and TCRdb holds only the in-frame ones, with some missing. In the table there are about 170,000 clones, around 93% of which are singletons. The material sequenced was blood. Receptors were obtained from a woman aged 55 to 70 in good health.

This rearrangement joins TRBV6-2 or TRBV6-3 to TRBJ2-1, with 15 bases matching TRBD2. The CDR3 contains 16 residues. The V gene's germline CDR1 is MNHEY and CDR2 SVGEGT. The V gene end was trimmed by 5 bases and the J gene end by 10 bases; junction bases not matched to a gene: 9. Here the CDR3 reads CASSGGLAGGLWEQFF. CDR3 in DNA: TGTGCCAGCAGTGGGGGACTAGCGGGGGGTTTATGGGAGCAGTTCTTC.

The chain recombines TRBV7-9 with TRBJ1-2; maybe TRBD1 (5 bases). Germline V lookup: CDR1 SEHNR, CDR2 FQNEAQ (reference sequence). V was cut by 1 base and J by 4 bases, with 10 bases left in between. This CDR3 is built from 14 residues. CDR3 amino acids: CASSLVQGLYGYTF. The CDR3 DNA follows: TGTGCCAGCAGCTTAGTTCAGGGCCTCTATGGCTACACCTTC.

This rearrangement joins TRBV2 to TRBJ2-7, with TRBD1 identical over 7 bases. CDR1 and CDR2 (germline): SNHLY, FYNNEI. The CDR3 has 14 residues. Trimming at V came to 7 bases and at J to 4 bases, leaving 10 bases not matched to a gene. The CDR3 is CASKNEGASYEQYF. Written as DNA, the CDR3 is TGTGCCAGCAAAAACGAGGGGGCAAGTTACGAGCAGTACTTC.

The chain combines TRBV5-1 with TRBJ2-7; 8 bases line up with TRBD2. V shed 2 bases, J shed 5 bases, and the junction held 6 bases outside the gene matches. The CDR3 is 14 residues long. From germline, CDR1 is SGHRS and CDR2 YFSETQ. The CDR3 reads CASSFSGTNHEQYF. The CDR3 bases are TGCGCCAGCAGCTTTAGCGGGACCAACCACGAGCAGTACTTC.

The sample holds one count of this clone. The V and J genes are TRBV5-1 and TRBJ1-2, with a tentative D call TRBD1 (6 bases). Germline CDR1 is SGHRS and CDR2 is YFSETQ. This CDR3 spans 16 amino acids. The ends were cut back, 0 bases at V and 8 bases at J, with 20 bases in the middle. The CDR3 reads CASSLGPGEGYDGYTF. CDR3 in DNA: TGCGCCAGCAGCTTGGGCCCAGGGGAAGGGTATGACGGCTACACCTTC.

This clone was counted a single time. This rearrangement joins TRBV28 to TRBJ1-1; D gene unclear. The CDR3 runs 14 residues. From germline, CDR1 is MDHEN and CDR2 SYDVKM. The V and J ends lost 2 bases and 9 bases respectively, with 16 bases between them. The CDR3, as DNA: TGTGCCAGCAGTTTAACTTCGGCGGAGGTAAAAGCTTTCTTT. As protein: CASSLTSAEVKAFF.

The rearrangement joins TRBV19 to TRBJ2-5; the match to TRBD1 covers 11 bases. CDR3 length equals 16 residues. Germline values: CDR1 LNHDA, CDR2 SQIVND (reference sequence). V trimming: 4 bases; J trimming: 1 base; junction bases outside the gene matches: 5. The CDR3 DNA is TGTGCCAGTAGTAAGGGGACAGGGGGGATCCAAGAGACCCAGTACTTC. Residues: CASSKGTGGIQETQYF.

V gene TRBV3-1 (or the pseudogene TRBV3-2) combines with J gene TRBJ1-2, with 8 nucleotides matching TRBD1. Germline CDR1 reads LGHDT; CDR2 reads YNNKEL (reference sequence). The CDR3 is 14 amino acids. V gave up 4 bases and J gave up 5 bases; unmatched junction bases: 6. The DNA for the CDR3 is TGTGCCAGCAGCCCCGGACAGGGAGTATATGGCTACACCTTC. Its translation: CASSPGQGVYGYTF.

The gene calls are TRBV30 and TRBJ1-2, with 7 bases matching TRBD1. V shed 1 base and J 7 bases; nucleotides not matched to a gene: 3. Germline values: CDR1 GTSNPN, CDR2 SVGIG (reference sequence). The CDR3 has 12 amino acids. The CDR3 loop is CAWSDTGVGYTF. CDR3 coding DNA: TGTGCCTGGAGTGACACAGGGGTTGGCTACACCTTC.

V gene TRBV10-3 combines with J gene TRBJ1-2; 10 bases align to TRBD1. From germline, CDR1 is ENHRY and CDR2 SYGVKD. The CDR3 runs to 16 residues. The trim removed 1 base at V and 8 bases at J, leaving 10 bases unmatched. This CDR3 reads CAISEYPGQGSGGYTF. The CDR3 nucleotides are TGTGCCATCAGTGAGTATCCGGGACAGGGGAGTGGAGGCTACACCTTC.

The rearrangement links TRBV6-5 to TRBJ2-1; unclear D gene. Trimming took off 2 bases at V and 1 base at J, with 6 bases between the two ends. Germline loops: CDR1 MNHEY, CDR2 SVGAGI. CDR3 size: 14 residues. This chain's CDR3 is CASSYGRSYNEQFF. As DNA, the CDR3 is TGTGCCAGCAGTTACGGGCGATCCTACAATGAGCAGTTCTTC.

The chain uses TRBV7-8 and TRBJ2-3; D gene uncertain. Germline V gives CDR1 SGHVS, CDR2 FQNEAQ. V was shortened by 3 bases and J by 0 bases, with 10 bases between the two germline ends. CDR3 length equals 15 residues. The CDR3 loop reads CASSFQPSSTDTQYF. CDR3 nucleotide sequence: TGTGCCAGCAGCTTTCAGCCTTCTAGCACAGATACGCAGTATTTT.